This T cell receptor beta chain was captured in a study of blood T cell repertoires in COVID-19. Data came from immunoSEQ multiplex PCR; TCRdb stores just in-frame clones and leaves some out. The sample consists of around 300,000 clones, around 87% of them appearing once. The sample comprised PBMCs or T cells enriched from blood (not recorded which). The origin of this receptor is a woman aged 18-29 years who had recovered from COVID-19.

Here the CDR3 DNA reads TGTGCCACCAGTGACACCTACAATGAGCAGTTCTTC. This translates into CATSDTYNEQFF. V and J are TRBV24-1 and TRBJ2-1; D uncertain. The length of the CDR3 is 12 residues. Germline values: CDR1 KGHDR, CDR2 SFDVKD. V was shortened by 4 bases and J by 2 bases, with 2 bases between the two germline ends.